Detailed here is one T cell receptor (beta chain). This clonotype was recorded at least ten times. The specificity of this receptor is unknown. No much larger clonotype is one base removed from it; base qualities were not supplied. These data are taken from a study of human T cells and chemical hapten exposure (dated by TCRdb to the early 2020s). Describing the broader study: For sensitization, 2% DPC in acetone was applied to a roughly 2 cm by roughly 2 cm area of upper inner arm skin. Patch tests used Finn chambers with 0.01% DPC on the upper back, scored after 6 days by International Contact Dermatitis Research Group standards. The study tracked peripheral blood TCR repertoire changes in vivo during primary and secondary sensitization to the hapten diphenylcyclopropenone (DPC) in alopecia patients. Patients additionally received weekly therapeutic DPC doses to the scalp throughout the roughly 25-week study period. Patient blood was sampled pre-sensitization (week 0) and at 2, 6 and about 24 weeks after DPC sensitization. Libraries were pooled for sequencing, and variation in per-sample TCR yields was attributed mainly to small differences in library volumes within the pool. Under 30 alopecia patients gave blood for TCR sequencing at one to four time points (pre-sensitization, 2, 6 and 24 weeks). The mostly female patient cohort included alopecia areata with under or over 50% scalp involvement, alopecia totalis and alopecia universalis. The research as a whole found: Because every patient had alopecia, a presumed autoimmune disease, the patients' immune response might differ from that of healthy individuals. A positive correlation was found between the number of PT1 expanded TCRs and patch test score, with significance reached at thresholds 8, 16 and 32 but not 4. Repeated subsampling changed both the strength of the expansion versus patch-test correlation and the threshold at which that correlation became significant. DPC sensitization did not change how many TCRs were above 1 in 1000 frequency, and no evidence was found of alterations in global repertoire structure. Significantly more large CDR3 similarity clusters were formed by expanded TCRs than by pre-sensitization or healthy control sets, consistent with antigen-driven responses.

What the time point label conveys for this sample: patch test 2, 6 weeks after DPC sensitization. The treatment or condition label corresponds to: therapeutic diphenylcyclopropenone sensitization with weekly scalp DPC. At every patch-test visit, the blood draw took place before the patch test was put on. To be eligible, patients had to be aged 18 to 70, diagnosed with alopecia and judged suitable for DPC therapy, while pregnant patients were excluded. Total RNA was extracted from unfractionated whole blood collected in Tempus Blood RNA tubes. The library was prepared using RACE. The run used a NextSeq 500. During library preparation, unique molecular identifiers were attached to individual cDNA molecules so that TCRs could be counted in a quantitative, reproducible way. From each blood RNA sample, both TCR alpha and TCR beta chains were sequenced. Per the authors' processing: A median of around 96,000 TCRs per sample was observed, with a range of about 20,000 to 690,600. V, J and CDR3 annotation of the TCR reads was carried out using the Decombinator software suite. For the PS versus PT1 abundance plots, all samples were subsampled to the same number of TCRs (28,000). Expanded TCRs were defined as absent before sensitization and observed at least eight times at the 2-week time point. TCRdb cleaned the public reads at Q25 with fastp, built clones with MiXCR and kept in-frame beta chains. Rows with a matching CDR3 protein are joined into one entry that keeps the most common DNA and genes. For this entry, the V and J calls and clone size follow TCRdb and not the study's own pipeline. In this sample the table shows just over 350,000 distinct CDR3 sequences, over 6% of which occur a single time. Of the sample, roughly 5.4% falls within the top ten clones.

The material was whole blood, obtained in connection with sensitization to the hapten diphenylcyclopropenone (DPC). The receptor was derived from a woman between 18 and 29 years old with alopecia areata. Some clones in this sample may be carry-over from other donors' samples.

CDR3 sequence: CASSYGATGRATNYGYTF. The DNA sequence reads TGTGCCAGCAGTTACGGGGCGACAGGAAGGGCTACTAACTATGGCTACACCTTC. This chain is built from TRBV6-5 and TRBJ1-2, and the D gene may be TRBD1, 6 bases matching. Per the germline V gene, MNHEY is the CDR1 and SVGAGI is the CDR2. The germline ends are 19 bases apart after V is trimmed by 2 bases and J by 0 bases. From the cysteine through the phenylalanine, the CDR3 covers 18 amino acids. Only the CDR3 DNA is retained, 54 bases long and in frame from the first base.